A single T cell receptor beta chain is shown here with its context. Its matching antigen is unknown. This sample was taken from a study of shared clonotypes between healthy human individuals. Genomic DNA of each subset was evenly split across several immunoSEQ plates. The repertoire was sequenced with immunoSEQ multiplex PCR; TCRdb's copy has only in-frame clones and lacks some. The table records 1.4 million to 1.5 million clones, roughly 96% of them present only once. Each donor was a Caucasian adult residing in Nashville, Tennessee. CD45RA-negative memory and CD45RA+ naive subsets were split from the CD4+ cells. CDR3 length: 14 residues. Trimming cost V 0 bases and J 4 bases, with 7 bases left between them. Germline CDR1 and CDR2: ENHRY and SYGVKD. Overall study results and limits: Shared across a few donors were approximately 5% of the naive CD4 clonotypes.

This sequence was found in a man aged 25 to 40 in good health. The rearrangement links TRBV10-3 to TRBJ1-5; D gene ambiguous. Sequencing was carried out using naive CD4+ T cells sorted from blood. The subset is: CD45RA+ positively selected. CDR3 sequence (DNA): TGTGCCATCAGTGAGTCGACGGGGAATCAGCCCCAGCATTTT. Its protein product is CAISESTGNQPQHF.